This record concerns one T cell receptor beta chain sequence. This specimen comes from a study of shared clonotypes between healthy human individuals. Study processing details: Junction-only sequences without quality scores were provided by ImmunoSEQ, so filtering was different. The protocol was immunoSEQ multiplex PCR, while the TCRdb copy is restricted to in-frame clones and leaves out a portion. V, J and clone size derive from that table, while D and trimming were established from the DNA sequence. Here the sample spans approximately 530,000 clones, 90% to 96% being singletons. This CDR3 has 14 residues. Germline CDR1 is MNHEY and CDR2 is SVGAGI. J lost 5 bases, V lost 4 bases, and 3 bases had no gene match.

The receptor was derived from a woman in her thirties in good health. Sequencing was carried out using naive CD4+ T cells sorted from blood. As for subset: CD45RA+ positively selected. V usage is TRBV6-5 and J usage is TRBJ2-2, with 8 bases that match TRBD1. In DNA form, the CDR3 reads TGTGCCAGCAGTTGGAGACAGGGGACCGGGGAGCTGTTTTTT. Translation gives CASSWRQGTGELFF.